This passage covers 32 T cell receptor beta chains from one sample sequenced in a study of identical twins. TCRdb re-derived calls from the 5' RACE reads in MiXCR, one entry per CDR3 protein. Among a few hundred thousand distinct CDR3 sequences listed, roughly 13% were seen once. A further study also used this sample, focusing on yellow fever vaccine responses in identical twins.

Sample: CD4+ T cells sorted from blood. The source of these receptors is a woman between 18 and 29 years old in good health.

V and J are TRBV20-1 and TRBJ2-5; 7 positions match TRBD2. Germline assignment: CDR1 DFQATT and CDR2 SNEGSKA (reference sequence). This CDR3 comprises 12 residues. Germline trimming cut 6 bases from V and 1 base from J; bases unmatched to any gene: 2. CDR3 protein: CSAGGTQETQYF. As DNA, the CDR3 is TGCAGTGCCGGGGGGACCCAAGAGACCCAGTACTTC.

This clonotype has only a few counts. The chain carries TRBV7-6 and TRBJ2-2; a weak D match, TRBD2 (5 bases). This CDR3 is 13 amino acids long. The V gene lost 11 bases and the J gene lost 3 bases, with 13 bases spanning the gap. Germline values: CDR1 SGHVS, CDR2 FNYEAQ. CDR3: CAGSPVDTGELFF. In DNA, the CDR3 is TGTGCCGGGAGCCCGGTGGACACCGGGGAGCTGTTTTTT. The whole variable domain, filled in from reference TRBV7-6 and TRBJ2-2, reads GAGVSQSPRYKVTKRGQDVALRCDPISGHVSLYWYRQALGQGPEFLTYFNYEAQQDKSGLPNDRFSAERPEGSISTLTIQRTEQRDSAMYRCAGSPVDTGELFFGEGSRLTVL.

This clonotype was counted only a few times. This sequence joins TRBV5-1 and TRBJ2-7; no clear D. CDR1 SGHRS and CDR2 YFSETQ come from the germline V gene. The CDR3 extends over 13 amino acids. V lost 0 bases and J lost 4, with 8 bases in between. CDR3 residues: CASSLAEGYEQYF. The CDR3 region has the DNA TGCGCCAGCAGCTTGGCCGAAGGGTACGAGCAGTACTTC. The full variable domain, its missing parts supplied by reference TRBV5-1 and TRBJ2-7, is KAGVTQTPRYLIKTRGQQVTLSCSPISGHRSVSWYQQTPGQGLQFLFEYFSETQRNKGNFPGRFSGRQFSNSRSEMNVSTLELGDSALYLCASSLAEGYEQYFGPGTRLTVT.

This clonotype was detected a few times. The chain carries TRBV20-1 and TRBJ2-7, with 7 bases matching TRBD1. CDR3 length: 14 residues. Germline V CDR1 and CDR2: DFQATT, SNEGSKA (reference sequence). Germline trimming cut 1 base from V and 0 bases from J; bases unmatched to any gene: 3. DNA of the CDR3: TGCAGTGCTAGAGTCGGACAGGTCTCCTACGAGCAGTACTTC. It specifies CSARVGQVSYEQYF.

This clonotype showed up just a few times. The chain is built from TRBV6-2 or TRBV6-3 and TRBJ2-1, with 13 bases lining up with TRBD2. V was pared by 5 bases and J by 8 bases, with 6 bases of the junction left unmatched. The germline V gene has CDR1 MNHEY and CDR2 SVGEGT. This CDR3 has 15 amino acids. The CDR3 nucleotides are TGTGCCAGCAGTCACCGGACTAGCGGGAGTCATGAGCAGTTCTTC. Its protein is CASSHRTSGSHEQFF.

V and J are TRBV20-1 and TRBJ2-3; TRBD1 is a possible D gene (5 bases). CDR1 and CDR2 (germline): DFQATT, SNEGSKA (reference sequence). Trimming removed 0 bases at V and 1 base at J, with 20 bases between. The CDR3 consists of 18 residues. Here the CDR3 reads CSARDRKGKTLRTDTQYF. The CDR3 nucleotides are TGCAGTGCTAGAGATCGAAAGGGGAAGACTCTACGCACAGATACGCAGTATTTT.

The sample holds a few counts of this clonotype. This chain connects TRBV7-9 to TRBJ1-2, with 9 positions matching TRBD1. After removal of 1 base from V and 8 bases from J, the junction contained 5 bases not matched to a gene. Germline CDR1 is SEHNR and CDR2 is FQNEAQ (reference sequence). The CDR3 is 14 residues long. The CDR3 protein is CASSLDRGQEGYTF. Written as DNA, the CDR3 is TGTGCCAGCAGCTTAGACAGGGGGCAAGAAGGCTACACCTTC.

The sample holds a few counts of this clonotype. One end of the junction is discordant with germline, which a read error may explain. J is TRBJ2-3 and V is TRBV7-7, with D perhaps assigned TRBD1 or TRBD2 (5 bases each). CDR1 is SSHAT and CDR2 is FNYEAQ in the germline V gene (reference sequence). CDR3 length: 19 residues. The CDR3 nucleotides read TGTGCTAGCAGCTTATATCCCAGGGTCCCCAATCGAGGGGCAGATACGCAGTATTTT. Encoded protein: CASSLYPRVPNRGADTQYF.

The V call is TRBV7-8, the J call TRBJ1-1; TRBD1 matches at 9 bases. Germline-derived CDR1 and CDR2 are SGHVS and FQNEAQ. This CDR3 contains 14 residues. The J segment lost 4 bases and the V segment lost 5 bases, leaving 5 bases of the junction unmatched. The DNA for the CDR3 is TGTGCCAGCAGCACACAGGGGGCGGGCACTGAAGCTTTCTTT. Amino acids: CASSTQGAGTEAFF.

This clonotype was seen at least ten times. The CDR3 nucleotides are TGTGCCAGCAGCCGTGGAGCGGGGGCGAACACCGGGGAGCTGTTTTTT. Translating it yields CASSRGAGANTGELFF. The rearrangement links TRBV12-3 or TRBV12-4 to TRBJ2-2; 8 bases agree with TRBD2. CDR3 length equals 16 residues. The J segment lost 0 bases and the V segment lost 6 bases, leaving 6 bases of the junction unmatched.

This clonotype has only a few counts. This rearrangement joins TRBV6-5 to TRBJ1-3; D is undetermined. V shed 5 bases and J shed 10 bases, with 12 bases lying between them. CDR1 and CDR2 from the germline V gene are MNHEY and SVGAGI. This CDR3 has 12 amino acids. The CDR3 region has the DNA TGTGCCAGCAGTAAACTAACGGGAACCATATATTTT. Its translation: CASSKLTGTIYF.

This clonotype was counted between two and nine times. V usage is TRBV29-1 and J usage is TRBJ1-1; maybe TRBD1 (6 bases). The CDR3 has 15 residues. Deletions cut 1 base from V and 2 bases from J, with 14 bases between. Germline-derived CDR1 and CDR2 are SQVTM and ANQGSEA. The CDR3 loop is CSVEVRGQLNTEAFF. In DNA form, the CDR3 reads TGCAGCGTTGAAGTCAGAGGACAGCTAAACACTGAAGCTTTCTTT.

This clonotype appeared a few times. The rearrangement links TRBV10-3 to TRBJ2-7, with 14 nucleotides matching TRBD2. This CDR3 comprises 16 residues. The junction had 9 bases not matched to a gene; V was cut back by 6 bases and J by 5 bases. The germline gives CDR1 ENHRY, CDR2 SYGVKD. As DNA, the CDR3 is TGTGCCATCAGATCCGGGACTAGCGGGAGTTTTGACGAGCAGTACTTC. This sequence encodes CAIRSGTSGSFDEQYF.

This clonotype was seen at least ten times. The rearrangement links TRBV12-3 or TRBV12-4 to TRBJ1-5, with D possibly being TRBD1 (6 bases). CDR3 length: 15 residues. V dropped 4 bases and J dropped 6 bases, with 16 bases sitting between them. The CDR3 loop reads CASSSRTADTQPQHF. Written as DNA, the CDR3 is TGTGCCAGCAGTTCCCGGACAGCTGACACTCAGCCCCAGCATTTT.

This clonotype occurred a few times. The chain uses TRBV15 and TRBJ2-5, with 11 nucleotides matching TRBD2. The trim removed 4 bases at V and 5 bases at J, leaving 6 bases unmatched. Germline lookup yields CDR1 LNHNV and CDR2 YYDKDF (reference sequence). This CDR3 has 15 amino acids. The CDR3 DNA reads TGTGCCACCAGCATGGGTAGCGGGAGGGGGGAGACCCAGTACTTC. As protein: CATSMGSGRGETQYF.

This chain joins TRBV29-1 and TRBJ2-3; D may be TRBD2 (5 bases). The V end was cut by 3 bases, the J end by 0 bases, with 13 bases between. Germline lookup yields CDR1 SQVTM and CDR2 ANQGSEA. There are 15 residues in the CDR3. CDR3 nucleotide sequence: TGCAGCGTTGAGTGGCGGAGGAGGAGCACAGATACGCAGTATTTT. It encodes CSVEWRRRSTDTQYF.

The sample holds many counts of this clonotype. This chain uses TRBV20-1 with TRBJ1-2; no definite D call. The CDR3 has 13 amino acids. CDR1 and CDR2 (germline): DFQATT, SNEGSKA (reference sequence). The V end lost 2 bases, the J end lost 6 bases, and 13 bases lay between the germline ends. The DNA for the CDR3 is TGCAGTGCTAGAATACCAACTATGCATGGCTACACCTTC. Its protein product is CSARIPTMHGYTF.

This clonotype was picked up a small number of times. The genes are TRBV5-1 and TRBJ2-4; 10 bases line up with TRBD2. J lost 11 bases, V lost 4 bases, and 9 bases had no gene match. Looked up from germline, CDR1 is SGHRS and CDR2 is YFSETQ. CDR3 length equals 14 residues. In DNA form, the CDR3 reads TGCGCCAGCAGCCCGACCGGGACTAGCGTGGTTCAGTACTTC. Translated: CASSPTGTSVVQYF.

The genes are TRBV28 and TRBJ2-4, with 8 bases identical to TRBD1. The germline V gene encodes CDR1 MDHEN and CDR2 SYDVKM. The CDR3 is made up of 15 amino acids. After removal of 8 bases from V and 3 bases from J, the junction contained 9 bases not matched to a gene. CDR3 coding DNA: TGTGCCAGCGGCTCGACAGGGGTTGGCAAAAACATTCAGTACTTC. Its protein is CASGSTGVGKNIQYF. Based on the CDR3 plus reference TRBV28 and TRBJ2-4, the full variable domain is DVKVTQSSRYLVKRTGEKVFLECVQDMDHENMFWYRQDPGLGLRLIYFSYDVKMKEKGDIPEGYSVSREKKERFSLILESASTNQTSMYLCASGSTGVGKNIQYFGAGTRLSVL.

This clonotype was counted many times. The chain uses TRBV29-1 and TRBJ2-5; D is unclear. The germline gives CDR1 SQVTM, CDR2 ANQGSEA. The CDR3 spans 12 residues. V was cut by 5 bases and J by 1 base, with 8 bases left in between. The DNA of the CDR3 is TGCAGCGTTCTTGCCAGCCAAGAGACCCAGTACTTC. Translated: CSVLASQETQYF. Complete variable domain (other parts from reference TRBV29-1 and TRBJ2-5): SAVISQKPSRDICQRGTSLTIQCQVDSQVTMMFWYRQQPGQSLTLIATANQGSEATYESGFVIDKFPISRPNLTFSTLTVSNMSPEDSSIYLCSVLASQETQYFGPGTRLLVL.

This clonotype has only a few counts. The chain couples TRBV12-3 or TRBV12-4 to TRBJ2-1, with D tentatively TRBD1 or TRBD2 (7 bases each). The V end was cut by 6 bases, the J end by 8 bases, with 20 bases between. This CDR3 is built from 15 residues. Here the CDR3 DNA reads TGTGCCAGCAGCCTCAGGGGGGGGCGGGAGTATGAGCAGTTCTTC. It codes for CASSLRGGREYEQFF.

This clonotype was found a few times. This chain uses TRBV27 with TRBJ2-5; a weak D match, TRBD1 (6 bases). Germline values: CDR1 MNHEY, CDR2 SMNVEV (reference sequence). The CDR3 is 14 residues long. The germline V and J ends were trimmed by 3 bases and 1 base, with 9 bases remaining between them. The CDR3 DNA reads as TGTGCCAGCAGTTTGAGGGGGTTCCAAGAGACCCAGTACTTC. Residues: CASSLRGFQETQYF.

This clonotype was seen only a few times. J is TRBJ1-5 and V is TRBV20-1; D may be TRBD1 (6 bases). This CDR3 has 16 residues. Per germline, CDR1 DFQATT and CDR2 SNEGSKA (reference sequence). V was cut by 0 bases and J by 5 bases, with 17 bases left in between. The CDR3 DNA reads TGCAGTGCTAGAGACCCACAGGGAACTCTTGATCAGCCCCAGCATTTT. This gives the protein CSARDPQGTLDQPQHF.

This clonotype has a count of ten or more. CDR3 amino acids: CASSESGQYQETQYF. The CDR3 DNA reads as TGTGCCAGCAGTGAATCGGGACAGTACCAAGAGACCCAGTACTTC. The chain links TRBV25-1 to TRBJ2-5, with 7 bases lining up with TRBD1. V shed 1 base and J 0 bases; nucleotides not matched to a gene: 2. Germline CDR1 reads MGHDK; CDR2 reads SYGVNS. This CDR3 region has 15 residues.

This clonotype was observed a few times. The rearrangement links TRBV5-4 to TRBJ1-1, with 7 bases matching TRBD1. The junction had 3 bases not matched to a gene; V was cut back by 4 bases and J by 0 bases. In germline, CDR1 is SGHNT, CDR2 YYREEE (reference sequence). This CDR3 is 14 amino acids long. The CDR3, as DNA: TGTGCCAGCAGCGAGGGACAGATGAACACTGAAGCTTTCTTT. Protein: CASSEGQMNTEAFF.

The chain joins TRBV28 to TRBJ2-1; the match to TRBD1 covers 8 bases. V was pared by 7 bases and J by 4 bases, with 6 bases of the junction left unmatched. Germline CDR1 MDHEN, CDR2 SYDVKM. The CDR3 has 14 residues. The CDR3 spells CASIARQGYNEQFF. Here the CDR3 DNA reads TGTGCCAGCATCGCCCGACAGGGGTACAATGAGCAGTTCTTC.

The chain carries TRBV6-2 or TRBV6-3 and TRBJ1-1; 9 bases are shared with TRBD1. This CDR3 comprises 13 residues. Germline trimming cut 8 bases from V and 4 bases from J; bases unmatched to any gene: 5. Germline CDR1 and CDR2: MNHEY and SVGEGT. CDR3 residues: CASSGTGSTEAFF. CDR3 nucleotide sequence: TGTGCCAGCTCCGGGACAGGGAGCACTGAAGCTTTCTTT.

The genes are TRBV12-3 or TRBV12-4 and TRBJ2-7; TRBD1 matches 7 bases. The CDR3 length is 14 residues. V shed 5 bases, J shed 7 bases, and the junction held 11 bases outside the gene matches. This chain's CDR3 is CASSPGTEIGEQYF. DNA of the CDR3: TGTGCCAGCAGTCCCGGGACAGAAATAGGGGAGCAGTACTTC.

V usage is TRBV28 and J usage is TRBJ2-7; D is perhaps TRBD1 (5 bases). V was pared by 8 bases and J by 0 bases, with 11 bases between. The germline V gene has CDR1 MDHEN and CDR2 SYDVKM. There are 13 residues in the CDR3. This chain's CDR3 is CASSKGFSYEQYF. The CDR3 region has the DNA TGTGCCAGCTCCAAGGGGTTCTCCTACGAGCAGTACTTC.

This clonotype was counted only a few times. CDR3 sequence: CASGLTQPPYEQYF. The CDR3 coding sequence is TGTGCCAGCGGGTTGACACAACCGCCCTACGAGCAGTACTTC. This chain joins TRBV6-1 and TRBJ2-7; no clear D gene. Per the germline V gene, CDR1 is MNHNS and CDR2 is SASEGT. CDR3 size: 14 residues. The V end lost 8 bases, the J end lost 2 bases, and 16 bases lay between the germline ends.

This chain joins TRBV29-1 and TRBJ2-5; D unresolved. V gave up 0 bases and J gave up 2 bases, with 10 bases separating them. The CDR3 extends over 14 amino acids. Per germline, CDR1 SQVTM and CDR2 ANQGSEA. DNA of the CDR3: TGCAGCGTTGAAGATCTCGGACCACAAGAGACCCAGTACTTC. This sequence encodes CSVEDLGPQETQYF. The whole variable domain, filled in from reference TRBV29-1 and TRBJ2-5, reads SAVISQKPSRDICQRGTSLTIQCQVDSQVTMMFWYRQQPGQSLTLIATANQGSEATYESGFVIDKFPISRPNLTFSTLTVSNMSPEDSSIYLCSVEDLGPQETQYFGPGTRLLVL.

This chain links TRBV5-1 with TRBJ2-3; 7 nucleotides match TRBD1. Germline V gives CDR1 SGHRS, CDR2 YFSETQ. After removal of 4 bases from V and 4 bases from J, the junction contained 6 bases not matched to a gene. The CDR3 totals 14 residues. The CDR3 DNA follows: TGCGCCAGCAGCAGAGGACAGGTTGCAGATACGCAGTATTTT. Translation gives CASSRGQVADTQYF.